Ten or more counts support the clone carrying this TCR beta chain. Its antigen is not known. This record belongs to a study of blood T cells in healthy people across ages. Study findings and constraints: Estimates of diversity drawn from one million T cells were considered underestimates.

All donors came from Russia, were Caucasian and healthy, and spanned ages roughly 6 to 95. A J-beta primer mix and a sample-barcoded 5' primer were used in a second PCR of about 6 to 12 cycles. Each cDNA molecule was tagged by a template-switch adaptor with 12 random nucleotides. From each sample, at least 2.5 million paired-end reads containing CDR3 were obtained. TCRdb fed the 5' RACE reads into MiXCR, producing one record per CDR3 protein. The sample yields 650,000 to 1,000,000 distinct CDR3 sequences, about 47% seen once. Trimming cost V 0 bases and J 2 bases, with 13 bases left between them. The germline V gene encodes CDR1 DFQATT and CDR2 SNEGSKA (reference sequence). The CDR3 extends over 15 amino acids.

This chain links TRBV20-1 with TRBJ2-5; D not certain. The sample was blood. This receptor was obtained from a man older than 75 in good health. The CDR3 sequence: CSARDGNSPQETQYF. The CDR3 DNA reads as TGCAGTGCTAGAGATGGTAACTCCCCTCAAGAGACCCAGTACTTC.